This T cell receptor beta chain was identified in a study of breast tumors, draining lymph nodes, adjacent tissues. Overall study results and limits: Compared with basal-like, luminal-like tumors shared significantly more repertoire with nontumor tissue. Tumors had less TCR diversity than lymph nodes, more than nontumor tissue. That most tumor T cells come from lymph nodes remained unproven.

The CDR3 totals 15 residues. Germline CDR1 and CDR2: SEHNR and FQNEAQ (reference sequence). Trimming shortened V by 2 bases and J by 8 bases, and 15 bases separated the two germline ends. Breast cancer patients provided tissue from their axillary draining lymph nodes. From the multiplex PCR reads, TCRdb called clonotypes with MiXCR, one entry per CDR3 protein. Of about 180,000 distinct CDR3 sequences in the sample, roughly a third are singletons; the top ten hold approximately 4.3%. This clonotype was seen many times. What it recognizes is unknown. The specimen sequenced was axillary lymph node tissue. This clonotype originated in a female donor with breast cancer. Some clones in this sample may be carry-over from other donors' samples. V usage is TRBV7-9 and J usage is TRBJ1-4; no clear D gene. The CDR3 protein is CASSLSAPREEKLFF. CDR3 nucleotides: TGTGCCAGCAGCTTATCGGCACCGAGGGAGGAAAAACTGTTTTTT. The entire variable domain, with the rest obtained from reference TRBV7-9 and TRBJ1-4, is as follows: DTGVSQNPRHKITKRGQNVTFRCDPISEHNRLYWYRQTLGQGPEFLTYFQNEAQLEKSRLLSDRFSAERPKGSFSTLEIQRTEQGDSAMYLCASSLSAPREEKLFFGSGTQLSVL.